This is a list of T cell receptor beta chains from one sample in a study of Ad26.COV2.S vaccination and SARS-CoV-2 variants. Here immunoSEQ multiplex PCR was the method, and the copy in TCRdb shows in-frame clones only, minus some. Of about 480,000 clones listed, about 83% are singletons. The sample consisted of peripheral blood, taken in a trial of Ad26.COV2.S vaccine versus placebo. Every receptor here comes from a person between 18 and 65 years old who received the Ad26.COV2.S COVID-19 vaccine or a placebo. CDR3s include the opening cysteine and the closing phenylalanine or tryptophan. A D gene is named only where the DNA matches it firmly. Only some rows state a clone size, as once, few, many or a class for expanded clones.

v_call: TRBV4-1; d_call: TRBD2; clone_size: .; j_call: TRBJ2-7; cdr3_nt: TGCGCCAGCAGCCAAGGACTAGCGGCGAGCTCCTACGAGCAGTACTTC; cdr3_aa: CASSQGLAASSYEQYF
v_call: TRBV9; d_call: .; clone_size: .; j_call: TRBJ1-1; cdr3_nt: TGTGCCAGCAGCGTAGCTGGTCACACTGAAGCTTTCTTT; cdr3_aa: CASSVAGHTEAFF
v_call: TRBV23-1; d_call: .; clone_size: .; j_call: TRBJ2-7; cdr3_nt: TGCGCCAGCACCCGGGTCCCGGAGGACGAGCAGTACTTC; cdr3_aa: CASTRVPEDEQYF
v_call: TRBV7-8; d_call: TRBD1; clone_size: .; j_call: TRBJ2-7; cdr3_nt: TGTGCCAGCAGCTTATGGGACAGGGGGCCCGAGCAGTACTTC; cdr3_aa: CASSLWDRGPEQYF
v_call: TRBV5-1; d_call: .; clone_size: once; j_call: TRBJ1-1; cdr3_nt: TGCGCCACCTCGATAGGGCCGGCAACAAGAGAAGCTTTCTTT; cdr3_aa: CATSIGPATREAFF
v_call: TRBV29-1; d_call: .; clone_size: .; j_call: TRBJ2-3; cdr3_nt: TGCAGCGTTGAGGCCCGGGAGAAGAGAGATACGCAGTATTTT; cdr3_aa: CSVEAREKRDTQYF
v_call: TRBV9; d_call: .; clone_size: .; j_call: TRBJ2-7; cdr3_nt: TGTGCCAGCAGTAGGGACTTCTACGAGCAGTACTTC; cdr3_aa: CASSRDFYEQYF
v_call: TRBV19; d_call: TRBD1; clone_size: .; j_call: TRBJ1-3; cdr3_nt: TGTGCCAGTAGGCGACAGGGCCCTGGAAACACCATATATTTT; cdr3_aa: CASRRQGPGNTIYF
v_call: TRBV4-2; d_call: .; clone_size: .; j_call: TRBJ1-2; cdr3_nt: TGTGCCAGCAGCCAAGTCTCCCGGTTCCCAGGGAACGGCTACACCTTC; cdr3_aa: CASSQVSRFPGNGYTF
v_call: TRBV7-3; d_call: TRBD2; clone_size: .; j_call: TRBJ2-1; cdr3_nt: TGTGCCAGCAGCTTAATCCGAGTGAGGGAGGGCGAGCAGTTCTTC; cdr3_aa: CASSLIRVREGEQFF
v_call: TRBV20-1; d_call: .; clone_size: .; j_call: TRBJ1-5; cdr3_nt: TGCAGTGCCAGTATCACAGCGGCCTATCAGCCCCAGCATTTT; cdr3_aa: CSASITAAYQPQHF
v_call: TRBV5-1; d_call: TRBD2; clone_size: .; j_call: TRBJ2-1; cdr3_nt: TGCGCCAGCAGCCCGTGGACTAGCGGGAGGGCCAATACGGACAATGAGCAGTTCTTC; cdr3_aa: CASSPWTSGRANTDNEQFF
v_call: TRBV5-6; d_call: TRBD1; clone_size: few; j_call: TRBJ1-5; cdr3_nt: TGTGCCAGCAGCTTGGAGGGACAGGATAGCAATCAGCCCCAGCATTTT; cdr3_aa: CASSLEGQDSNQPQHF
v_call: TRBV5-1; d_call: .; clone_size: .; j_call: TRBJ1-4; cdr3_nt: TGCGCCAGCAGCTTGGAGGCAGGGAATGAAAAACTGTTTTTT; cdr3_aa: CASSLEAGNEKLFF
v_call: TRBV30; d_call: .; clone_size: .; j_call: TRBJ2-7; cdr3_nt: TGTGCCTGGAGTGTAAGACGGAGCCACGAGCAGTACTTC; cdr3_aa: CAWSVRRSHEQYF
v_call: TRBV2; d_call: TRBD2; clone_size: .; j_call: TRBJ2-7; cdr3_nt: TGTGCCAGCGGAGGACTAGCGGAGTACGAGCAGTACTTC; cdr3_aa: CASGGLAEYEQYF